This T cell receptor (beta chain) stems from a study of blood T cell repertoires in COVID-19. Study-wide background: Specimens from acute and convalescent COVID-19 originated in the United States, Italy and Spain. T cells, B-cell-depleted T cells, or PBMCs provided the cDNA or gDNA that served as material.

Study processing details: Reference gene primer amplification in the assay estimated nucleated cell counts. TCRdb keeps only in-frame clones here, not all; method: immunoSEQ multiplex PCR. That table is the source of V, J and clone size, and D and trimming were worked out from the DNA. The table includes more than 85,000 clones, approximately 84% detected once. Trimming pared 3 bases from V and 7 bases from J, leaving 12 bases between. CDR1 is MDHEN, CDR2 SYDVKM, per germline. CDR3 length equals 13 residues. The chain couples TRBV28 to TRBJ1-2; D not resolved. Sequencing was done on a sample of peripheral blood. The sequence derives from a woman aged 55-70 years with acute or convalescent COVID-19. The CDR3, as DNA: TGTGCCAGCAGTTTGAGTTATCCCCTTGGCTACACCTTC. Amino acid sequence: CASSLSYPLGYTF.